The 3 T cell receptor beta chains given below trace back to one sample, sequenced in a study of blood T cell repertoires in COVID-19. Some clones are missing from TCRdb's copy, which holds only in-frame ones; the method was immunoSEQ multiplex PCR. The sample yields approximately 110,000 clones, roughly 76% seen once. The sample comprised peripheral blood. The receptors stem from a woman in her 70s with acute or convalescent COVID-19.

This clone appeared a single time. The gene calls are TRBV11-2 and TRBJ1-4; possible D gene TRBD1, 6 bases. With 2 bases removed from V and 8 bases from J, the gap between germline ends came to 12 bases. The CDR3 sequence is 14 residues long. In germline, CDR1 is SGHAT, CDR2 FQNNGV. CDR3 in amino acids: CASSLRQEGEKLFF. The CDR3 bases are TGTGCCAGCAGCTTAAGACAGGAAGGCGAAAAACTGTTTTTT.

This clone was detected a few times. This chain links TRBV5-4 with TRBJ2-1; tentative D call: TRBD1 (6 bases). Germline V gene sequence: CDR1 SGHNT, CDR2 YYREEE (reference sequence). Trimming removed 0 bases at V and 8 bases at J, with 15 bases between. CDR3 length: 15 amino acids. The CDR3: CASSLVGGAGHEQFF. The CDR3 bases are TGTGCCAGCAGCTTGGTTGGGGGCGCGGGCCATGAGCAGTTCTTC.

This clone was observed once. The chain combines TRBV7-9 with TRBJ1-6, with D possibly TRBD1 on 5 matching bases. The V end lost 4 bases, the J end lost 8 bases, and 15 bases lay between the germline ends. The CDR3 is 15 residues long. CDR1 is SEHNR, CDR2 FQNEAQ, per germline (reference sequence). CDR3 DNA: TGTGCCAGCAGCTCGAGCAGGGTCTCTTATTCACCCCTCCACTTT. It yields the protein CASSSSRVSYSPLHF.